This TCR beta chain is drawn from a study of T cells in Graves' hyperthyroidism and ophthalmopathy. Study-wide points: Ophthalmopathy was predicted by the model a median of roughly 6.6 months ahead of onset. Blood also contained most expanded thyroid clonotypes above 0.001.

V was trimmed by 11 bases and J by 10 bases, leaving 15 bases between them. The CDR3 consists of 12 residues. Germline V gene lookup returns CDR1 LNHNV and CDR2 YYDKDF (reference sequence). The diagnostic basis comprised clinical symptoms, serum thyroxine and TRAb, thyroid ultrasound and orbital computed tomography. To note about this clonotype: The antigen remains undetermined.

Amplified TCR beta CDR3 regions came from RNA transcripts. When the TCR CDR3 underwent first-round RT-PCR, the HTBI primer set was used. TCRdb re-derived calls from the multiplex PCR reads in MiXCR, one entry per CDR3 protein. The table lists 480,000 or so distinct CDR3 sequences, 40% to 50% of them singletons, with about 45% in the top ten. This clonotype was obtained from an adult woman with Graves' disease, either hyperthyroidism or ophthalmopathy (not recorded which). Sequenced material: peripheral blood or thyroid tissue (not recorded which). J is TRBJ1-6 and V is TRBV15, with a tentative D call TRBD1 (6 bases). CDR3 nucleotide sequence: TGTGCCGCTAAACAGGGCGACTCACCCCTCCACTTT. It is translated as CAAKQGDSPLHF. Full variable domain (outside the CDR3, taken from reference TRBV15 and TRBJ1-6): DAMVIQNPRYQVTQFGKPVTLSCSQTLNHNVMYWYQQKSSQAPKLLFHYYDKDFNNEADTPDNFQSRRPNTSFCFLDIRSPGLGDTAMYLCAAKQGDSPLHFGNGTRLTVT.